The subject of this entry is one T cell receptor beta chain. Profiled with immunoSEQ multiplex PCR; TCRdb holds only in-frame clones, not every one. The data hold about 82,000 clones, with roughly 80% observed a single time. V lost 4 bases to trimming and J lost 10 bases, with 16 bases between them. Looked up from germline, CDR1 is SGHNT and CDR2 is YENEEA. The length of the CDR3 is 13 residues. The sample comes from a study of blood T cell repertoires in COVID-19. This receptor was obtained from a middle-aged woman with active or convalescent COVID-19. Material for sequencing was peripheral blood. V gene TRBV11-3 combines with J gene TRBJ1-1; D may be TRBD1 (5 bases). The CDR3, as DNA: TGTGCCAGCAGCTCCTCCCCCCTGGGGGGAGCTTTCTTT. Amino acid sequence: CASSSSPLGGAFF.